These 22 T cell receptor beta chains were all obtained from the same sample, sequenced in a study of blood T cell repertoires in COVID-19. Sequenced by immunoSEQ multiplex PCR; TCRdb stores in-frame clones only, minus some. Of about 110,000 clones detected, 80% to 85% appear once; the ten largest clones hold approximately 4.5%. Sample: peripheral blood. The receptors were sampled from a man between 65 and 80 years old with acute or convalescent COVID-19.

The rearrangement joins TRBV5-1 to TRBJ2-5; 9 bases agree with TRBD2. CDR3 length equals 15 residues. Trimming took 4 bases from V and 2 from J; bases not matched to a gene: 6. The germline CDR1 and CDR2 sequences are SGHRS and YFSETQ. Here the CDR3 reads CASSLYSGGQETQYF. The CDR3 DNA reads TGCGCCAGCAGCCTATATAGCGGGGGACAAGAGACCCAGTACTTC.

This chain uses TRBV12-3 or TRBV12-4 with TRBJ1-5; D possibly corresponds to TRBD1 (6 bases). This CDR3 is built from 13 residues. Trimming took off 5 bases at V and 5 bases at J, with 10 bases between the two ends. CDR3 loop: CASSTDSYQPQHF. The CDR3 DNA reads TGTGCCAGCAGTACGGACAGTTATCAGCCCCAGCATTTT.

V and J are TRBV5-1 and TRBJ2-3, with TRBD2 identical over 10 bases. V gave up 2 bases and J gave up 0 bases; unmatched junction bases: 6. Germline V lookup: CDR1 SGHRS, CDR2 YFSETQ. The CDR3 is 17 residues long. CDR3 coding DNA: TGCGCCAGCAGCTTTTTAACTAGCGGGGCTAGCACAGATACGCAGTATTTT. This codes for CASSFLTSGASTDTQYF. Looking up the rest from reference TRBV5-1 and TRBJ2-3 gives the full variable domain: KAGVTQTPRYLIKTRGQQVTLSCSPISGHRSVSWYQQTPGQGLQFLFEYFSETQRNKGNFPGRFSGRQFSNSRSEMNVSTLELGDSALYLCASSFLTSGASTDTQYFGPGTRLTVL.

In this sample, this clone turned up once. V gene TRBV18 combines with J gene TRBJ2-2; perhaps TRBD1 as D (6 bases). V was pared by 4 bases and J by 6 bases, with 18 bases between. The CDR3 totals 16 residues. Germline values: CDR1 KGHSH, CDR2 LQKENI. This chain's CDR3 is CASSLKADRSAGELFF. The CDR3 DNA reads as TGTGCCAGCTCACTGAAAGCGGACAGATCCGCCGGGGAGCTGTTTTTT. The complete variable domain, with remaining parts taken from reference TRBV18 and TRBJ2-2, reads NAGVMQNPRHLVRRRGQEARLRCSPMKGHSHVYWYRQLPEEGLKFMVYLQKENIIDESGMPKERFSAEFPKEGPSILRIQQVVRGDSAAYFCASSLKADRSAGELFFGEGSRLTVL.

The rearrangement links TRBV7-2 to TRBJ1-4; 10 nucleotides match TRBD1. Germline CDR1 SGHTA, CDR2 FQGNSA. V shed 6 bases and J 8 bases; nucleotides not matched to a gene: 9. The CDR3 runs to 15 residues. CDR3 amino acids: CASRTTGGEGEKLFF. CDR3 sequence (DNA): TGTGCCAGCAGAACGACAGGGGGCGAAGGGGAAAAACTGTTTTTT.

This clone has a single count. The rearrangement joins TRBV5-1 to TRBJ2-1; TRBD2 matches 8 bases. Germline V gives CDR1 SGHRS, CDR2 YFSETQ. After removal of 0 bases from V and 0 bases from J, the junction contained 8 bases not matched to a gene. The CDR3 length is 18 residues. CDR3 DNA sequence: TGCGCCAGCAGCTTGGCCCTTCTTAGCGGGGCCTCCTACAATGAGCAGTTCTTC. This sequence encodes CASSLALLSGASYNEQFF.

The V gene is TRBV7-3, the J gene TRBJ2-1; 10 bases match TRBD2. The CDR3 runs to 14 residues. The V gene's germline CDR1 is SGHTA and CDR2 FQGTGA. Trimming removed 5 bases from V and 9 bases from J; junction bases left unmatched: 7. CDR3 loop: CASSPGLAAPEQFF. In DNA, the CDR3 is TGTGCCAGCAGCCCAGGACTAGCGGCCCCTGAGCAGTTCTTC.

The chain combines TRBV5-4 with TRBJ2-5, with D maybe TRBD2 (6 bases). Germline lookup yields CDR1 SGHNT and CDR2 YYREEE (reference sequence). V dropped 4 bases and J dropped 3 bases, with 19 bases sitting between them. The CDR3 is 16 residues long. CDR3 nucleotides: TGTGCCAGCAGCCCCGCCGTCCGGGGGTCTAAAGAGACCCAGTACTTC. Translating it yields CASSPAVRGSKETQYF.

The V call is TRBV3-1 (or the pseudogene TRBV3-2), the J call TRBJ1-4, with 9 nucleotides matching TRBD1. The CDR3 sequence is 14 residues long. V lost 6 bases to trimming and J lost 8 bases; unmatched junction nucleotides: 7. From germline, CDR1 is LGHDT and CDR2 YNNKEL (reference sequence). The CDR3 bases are TGTGCCAGCAGAGGGGGACAGGGAAGAGAAAAACTGTTTTTT. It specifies CASRGGQGREKLFF.

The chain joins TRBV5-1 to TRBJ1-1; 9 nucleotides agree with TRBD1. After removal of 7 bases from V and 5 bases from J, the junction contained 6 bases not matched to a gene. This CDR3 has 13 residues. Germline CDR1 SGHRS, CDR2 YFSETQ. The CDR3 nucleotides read TGCGCCAGCGGCCGGGACAGGGTTACTGAAGCTTTCTTT. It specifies CASGRDRVTEAFF.

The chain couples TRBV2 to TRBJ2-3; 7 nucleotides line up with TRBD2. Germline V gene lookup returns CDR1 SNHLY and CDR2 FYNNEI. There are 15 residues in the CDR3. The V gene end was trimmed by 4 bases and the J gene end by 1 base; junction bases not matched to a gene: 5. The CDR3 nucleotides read TGTGCCAGCAGTGTAGGGAGCGGGGGCACAGATACGCAGTATTTT. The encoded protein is CASSVGSGGTDTQYF.

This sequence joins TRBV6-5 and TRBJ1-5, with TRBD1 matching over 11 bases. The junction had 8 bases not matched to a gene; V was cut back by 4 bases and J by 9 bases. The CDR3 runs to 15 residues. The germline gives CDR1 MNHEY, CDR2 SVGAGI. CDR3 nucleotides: TGTGCCAGCAGTTCCGGGACAGGGGGGTCGTGGCCCCAGCATTTT. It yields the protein CASSSGTGGSWPQHF.

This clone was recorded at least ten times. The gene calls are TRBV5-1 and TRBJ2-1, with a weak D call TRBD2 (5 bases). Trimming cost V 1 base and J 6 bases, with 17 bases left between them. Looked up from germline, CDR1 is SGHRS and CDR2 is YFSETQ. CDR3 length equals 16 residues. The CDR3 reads CASSLTPFGVGNEQFF. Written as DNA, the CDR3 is TGCGCCAGCAGCTTGACGCCCTTCGGGGTCGGCAATGAGCAGTTCTTC.

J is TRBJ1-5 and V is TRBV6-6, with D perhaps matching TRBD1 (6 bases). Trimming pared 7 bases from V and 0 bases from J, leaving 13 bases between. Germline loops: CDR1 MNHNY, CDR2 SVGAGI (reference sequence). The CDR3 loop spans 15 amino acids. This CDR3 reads CASTPTGDSNQPQHF. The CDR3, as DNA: TGTGCCAGCACCCCGACAGGTGATAGCAATCAGCCCCAGCATTTT.

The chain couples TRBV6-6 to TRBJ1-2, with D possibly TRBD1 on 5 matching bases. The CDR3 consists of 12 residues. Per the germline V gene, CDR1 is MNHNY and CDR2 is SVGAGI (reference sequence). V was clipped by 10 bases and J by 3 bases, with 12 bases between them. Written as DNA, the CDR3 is TGTGCCACCAGACGGGGGGACTATGGCTACACCTTC. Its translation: CATRRGDYGYTF.

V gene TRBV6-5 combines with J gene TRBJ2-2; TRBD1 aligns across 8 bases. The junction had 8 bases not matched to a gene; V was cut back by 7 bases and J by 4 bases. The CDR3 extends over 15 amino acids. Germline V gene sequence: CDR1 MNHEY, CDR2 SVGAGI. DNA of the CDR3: TGTGCCAGCATCCCAGGGGGCGCGGGCACCGGGGAGCTGTTTTTT. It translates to CASIPGGAGTGELFF.

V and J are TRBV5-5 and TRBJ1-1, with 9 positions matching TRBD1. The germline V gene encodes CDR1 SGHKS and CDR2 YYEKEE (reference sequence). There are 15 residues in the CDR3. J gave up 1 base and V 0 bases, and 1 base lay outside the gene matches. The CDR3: CASSLGDRANTEAFF. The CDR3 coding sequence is TGTGCCAGCAGCTTGGGGGACAGGGCGAACACTGAAGCTTTCTTT.

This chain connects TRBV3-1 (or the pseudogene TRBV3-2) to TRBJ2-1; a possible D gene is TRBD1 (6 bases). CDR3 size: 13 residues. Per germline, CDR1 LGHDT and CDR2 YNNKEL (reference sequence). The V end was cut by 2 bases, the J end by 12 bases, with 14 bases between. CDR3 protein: CASSQTRQGGQFF. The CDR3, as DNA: TGTGCCAGCAGCCAAACCCGACAAGGGGGGCAGTTCTTC.

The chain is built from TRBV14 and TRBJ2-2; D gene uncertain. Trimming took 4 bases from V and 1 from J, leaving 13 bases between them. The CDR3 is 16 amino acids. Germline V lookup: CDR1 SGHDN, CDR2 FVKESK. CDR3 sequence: CASSPISRKNTGELFF. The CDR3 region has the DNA TGTGCCAGCAGCCCGATTTCGAGGAAGAACACCGGGGAGCTGTTTTTT.

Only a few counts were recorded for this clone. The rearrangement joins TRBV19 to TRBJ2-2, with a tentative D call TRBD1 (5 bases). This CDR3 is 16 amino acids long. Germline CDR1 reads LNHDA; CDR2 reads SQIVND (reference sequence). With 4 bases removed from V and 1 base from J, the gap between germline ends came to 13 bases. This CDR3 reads CASSTRSQGNTGELFF. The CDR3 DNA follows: TGTGCCAGTAGTACGCGATCCCAGGGGAACACCGGGGAGCTGTTTTTT. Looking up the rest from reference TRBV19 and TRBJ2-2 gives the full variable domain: DGGITQSPKYLFRKEGQNVTLSCEQNLNHDAMYWYRQDPGQGLRLIYYSQIVNDFQKGDIAEGYSVSREKKESFPLTVTSAQKNPTAFYLCASSTRSQGNTGELFFGEGSRLTVL.

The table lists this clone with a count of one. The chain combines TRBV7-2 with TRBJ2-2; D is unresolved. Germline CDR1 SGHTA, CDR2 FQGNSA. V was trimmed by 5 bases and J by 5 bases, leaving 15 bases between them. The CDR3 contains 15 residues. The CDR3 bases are TGTGCCAGCAGCCCGGCCCCGATCGGGACCGGGGAGCTGTTTTTT. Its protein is CASSPAPIGTGELFF. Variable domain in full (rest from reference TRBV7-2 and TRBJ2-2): GAGVSQSPSNKVTEKGKDVELRCDPISGHTALYWYRQSLGQGLEFLIYFQGNSAPDKSGLPSDRFSAERTGGSVSTLTIQRTQQEDSAVYLCASSPAPIGTGELFFGEGSRLTVL.

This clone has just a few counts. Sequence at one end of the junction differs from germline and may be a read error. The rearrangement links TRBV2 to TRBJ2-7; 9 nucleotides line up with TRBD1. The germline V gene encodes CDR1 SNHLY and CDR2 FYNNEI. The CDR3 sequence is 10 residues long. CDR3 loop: CASSGDRVSF. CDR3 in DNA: TGTGCCAGCAGTGGGGACAGGGTTTCCTTC.